Below, 8 T cell receptor beta chains from the same sample are listed, as sequenced in a study of beta chain features in type 1 diabetes. The entirety of the isolated RNA underwent reverse transcription, so expressed TCRB transcripts were sequenced. Profiling relied on immunoSEQ multiplex PCR, and the TCRdb table lists in-frame clones only, not all of them. This sample carries some 150,000 clones, more than 9% of them seen once, and the ten largest clones take roughly 1.3%. Specimen: naive CD4+ T cells from blood. The receptors come from a man aged 18 to 30 in good health.

V and J are TRBV6-5 and TRBJ2-4; D is possibly TRBD2 (7 bases). The CDR3 loop spans 14 amino acids. Germline assignment: CDR1 MNHEY and CDR2 SVGAGI. V lost 0 bases and J lost 9, with 12 bases in between. In nucleotides, the CDR3 is TGTGCCAGCAGTTACTCGACGCGGGGGCTCATTCAGTACTTC. This encodes CASSYSTRGLIQYF.

The chain is built from TRBV27 and TRBJ1-5, with 7 bases that match TRBD1. Germline-derived CDR1 and CDR2 are MNHEY and SMNVEV (reference sequence). This CDR3 is 15 amino acids long. The V segment lost 5 bases and the J segment 3 bases; nucleotides outside the gene matches: 7. CDR3 nucleotide sequence: TGTGCCAGCAGTCCGAGGGGACAGTTCAATCAGCCCCAGCATTTT. This encodes CASSPRGQFNQPQHF.

J is TRBJ2-7 and V is TRBV4-2; TRBD2 might be the D (5 bases). There are 14 residues in the CDR3. Germline loops: CDR1 LGHNA, CDR2 YNFKEQ. V was cut by 0 bases and J by 7 bases, with 13 bases left in between. The CDR3 here is CASSQDLVSGEQYF. DNA for the CDR3: TGTGCCAGCAGCCAAGACCTAGTATCGGGGGAGCAGTACTTC.

This clone was counted ten times or more. The same CDR3 is also encoded by other DNA sequences in this sample. The V gene is TRBV18, the J gene TRBJ2-7; 8 bases fit TRBD1. Per germline, CDR1 KGHSH and CDR2 LQKENI. V dropped 3 bases and J dropped 3; count of bases not matched to a gene: 1. The CDR3 sequence is 13 residues long. CDR3 DNA sequence: TGTGCCAGCTCACCTACAGGGGGCTACGAGCAGTACTTC. Translating it yields CASSPTGGYEQYF.

The sample holds a few counts of this clone. The chain couples TRBV27 to TRBJ1-4; D gene ambiguous. Trimming took off 2 bases at V and 5 bases at J, with 6 bases between the two ends. This CDR3 comprises 13 residues. Germline V lookup: CDR1 MNHEY, CDR2 SMNVEV (reference sequence). Written as DNA, the CDR3 is TGTGCCAGCAGTTTAACGGGAAATGAAAAACTGTTTTTT. This codes for CASSLTGNEKLFF.

This clone has just a few counts. The chain links TRBV30 to TRBJ1-2, with a weak D call TRBD1 (5 bases). The germline V and J ends were trimmed by 3 bases and 4 bases, with 12 bases remaining between them. Germline CDR1 and CDR2: GTSNPN and SVGIG (reference sequence). There are 13 residues in the CDR3. Here the CDR3 DNA reads TGTGCCTGGAGAGAGGGGACTTCCTATGGCTACACCTTC. This gives the protein CAWREGTSYGYTF. Using reference TRBV30 and TRBJ1-2 for the parts outside the CDR3, the full variable domain is SQTIHQWPATLVQPVGSPLSLECTVEGTSNPNLYWYRQAAGRGLQLLFYSVGIGQISSEVPQNLSASRPQDRQFILSSKKLLLSDSGFYLCAWREGTSYGYTFGSGTRLTVV.

This clone was observed a handful of times. The rearrangement uses TRBV18 and TRBJ2-1, with 9 positions matching TRBD1. Trimming cost V 3 bases and J 8 bases; bases outside gene matches: 8. Germline V gene data show CDR1 as KGHSH and CDR2 as LQKENI. CDR3 length equals 15 residues. The CDR3 DNA reads TGTGCCAGCTCACCCCGGGACAGGGACTTCGATGAGCAGTTCTTC. Protein: CASSPRDRDFDEQFF.

The chain combines TRBV5-8 with TRBJ2-1; 7 positions agree with TRBD1. V lost 4 bases and J lost 0; bases outside the gene matches: 4. This CDR3 is 15 amino acids long. CDR1 is SGHTS, CDR2 YDEGEE, per germline. CDR3 in DNA: TGTGCCAGCAGCCGGGGACAGAGCTCCTACAATGAGCAGTTCTTC. It codes for CASSRGQSSYNEQFF.